This TCR beta chain is from a study of blood T cell repertoires in COVID-19. Study information: From T cells, B-cell-depleted T cells, or PBMCs came the material, which was cDNA or gDNA.

Produced via immunoSEQ multiplex PCR; TCRdb's table is partial and in-frame only. The data contain 150,000 to 190,000 clones, about 80% of them singletons. Germline V gives CDR1 SEHNR, CDR2 FQNEAQ (reference sequence). The CDR3 spans 14 residues. The ends were cut back, 6 bases at V and 3 bases at J, with 12 bases in the middle. The sequencing sample was made of peripheral blood. The clonotype was recovered from a man aged 55 to 70 with acute or convalescent COVID-19. The rearrangement joins TRBV7-9 to TRBJ2-1; TRBD2 might be the D (6 bases). DNA of the CDR3: TGTGCCAGCAGTCCCGGACTATACTACAATGAGCAGTTCTTC. It yields the protein CASSPGLYYNEQFF.